The rows below give T cell receptor beta chains drawn from one sample of a study of blood T cells in healthy people across ages. TCRdb reanalysed the 5' RACE reads using MiXCR and keeps one entry per CDR3 protein. The table shows 1,100,000 or so distinct CDR3 sequences, with 40% to 55% occurring only once. What was sequenced was blood. The origin of the receptors is a woman aged 55-70 years in good health. The CDR3 runs from the conserved cysteine through the conserved F or W. D genes are given only for firm matches. Only some rows state a clone size, as once, few, many or a class for expanded clones.

j_call: TRBJ1-2; d_call: .; clone_size: .; v_call: TRBV20-1; cdr3_nt: TGCAGTGCTGCGACCGCTACCGGGAGCTACACCTTC; cdr3_aa: CSAATATGSYTF
j_call: TRBJ2-1; d_call: TRBD2; clone_size: .; v_call: TRBV7-3; cdr3_nt: TGTGCCAGCAGCCCCCGGACTAGCGTGGGAAATGAGCAGTTCTTC; cdr3_aa: CASSPRTSVGNEQFF
j_call: TRBJ2-7; d_call: TRBD1; clone_size: few; v_call: TRBV5-1; cdr3_nt: TGCGCCAGCAGCTGGGTTCCGGGACAGGGGAACGAGCAGTACTTC; cdr3_aa: CASSWVPGQGNEQYF
j_call: TRBJ2-7; d_call: TRBD2; clone_size: once; v_call: TRBV7-9; cdr3_nt: TGTGCCAGCAGCGACAGCGGGGAGGTGGCGTACGAGCAGTACTTC; cdr3_aa: CASSDSGEVAYEQYF
j_call: TRBJ2-7; d_call: .; clone_size: .; v_call: TRBV20-1; cdr3_nt: TGCAGTGCTAGAGGGAAGGACAGAGGAGAGAATGAGCAGTACTTC; cdr3_aa: CSARGKDRGENEQYF
j_call: TRBJ2-6; d_call: .; clone_size: many; v_call: TRBV11-3; cdr3_nt: TGTGCCAGCAGCTTAGGTACGGGTCTCGGGGCCAACGTCCTGACTTTC; cdr3_aa: CASSLGTGLGANVLTF
j_call: TRBJ1-2; d_call: .; clone_size: .; v_call: TRBV20-1; cdr3_nt: TGCAGTGCTAGAGATTTGGGCAGGGAGTTTCGGGGCTACACCTTC; cdr3_aa: CSARDLGREFRGYTF
j_call: TRBJ2-3; d_call: .; clone_size: few; v_call: TRBV9; cdr3_nt: TGTGCCAGCAGCGTAGTCTGGAAAGCTCCTAGCACAGATACGCAGTATTTT; cdr3_aa: CASSVVWKAPSTDTQYF
j_call: TRBJ2-7; d_call: .; clone_size: .; v_call: TRBV4-2; cdr3_nt: TGTGCCAGCAGCCCCGTTGGCGGGAATAACATTCAGTCCTTC; cdr3_aa: CASSPVGGNNIQSF
j_call: TRBJ2-5; d_call: .; clone_size: .; v_call: TRBV30; cdr3_nt: TGTGCCTGGAGTGTAATAGGGGTCCAAGAGACCCAGTACTTC; cdr3_aa: CAWSVIGVQETQYF
j_call: TRBJ1-5; d_call: TRBD1; clone_size: .; v_call: TRBV7-2; cdr3_nt: TGTGCCAGCAGCTCGACAGGGGCTGATCAGCCCCAGCATTTT; cdr3_aa: CASSSTGADQPQHF
j_call: TRBJ2-5; d_call: .; clone_size: .; v_call: TRBV7-9; cdr3_nt: TGTGCCAGCAACTTAGAGGAGACCCAGTACTTC; cdr3_aa: CASNLEETQYF
j_call: TRBJ1-2; d_call: .; clone_size: .; v_call: TRBV20-1; cdr3_nt: TGCAGTGCTATGGGCAGCATTAACTATGGCTACACCTTC; cdr3_aa: CSAMGSINYGYTF
j_call: TRBJ2-7; d_call: TRBD1; clone_size: .; v_call: TRBV6-6; cdr3_nt: TGTGCCAGCAGTAACCGCAGGGGGATGGACGAGCAGTACTTC; cdr3_aa: CASSNRRGMDEQYF
j_call: TRBJ2-1; d_call: TRBD1; clone_size: few; v_call: TRBV5-1; cdr3_nt: TGCGCCAGCAGCTCCTCGGGACAGCACTACAATGAGCAGTTCTTC; cdr3_aa: CASSSSGQHYNEQFF